The 15 T cell receptor beta chains below all came from one sample that was sequenced in a study of T cell changes during pregnancy in multiple sclerosis. Here immunoSEQ multiplex PCR was the method, and the copy in TCRdb shows in-frame clones only, minus some. The sample has around 21,000 clones; about 85% are singletons. Here the sequenced sample was CD8+ T cells from peripheral blood mononuclear cells, taken in the third trimester of pregnancy. These receptors were obtained from a female donor in good health, enrolled as a control in a pregnancy study.

This clone appeared a single time. The CDR3 loop is CASSPLNRAGYTF. In nucleotides, the CDR3 is TGTGCCAGCAGCCCCCTCAACAGGGCCGGCTACACCTTC. The rearrangement joins TRBV7-2 to TRBJ1-2; D may be TRBD1 (6 bases). V lost 5 bases, J lost 8 bases, and 15 bases lay in between. CDR1 and CDR2 from the germline V gene are SGHTA and FQGNSA. The CDR3 covers 13 residues.

The genes are TRBV10-3 and TRBJ1-6; 8 bases fit TRBD1. V trimming: 0 bases; J trimming: 9 bases; junction bases outside the gene matches: 7. Germline V CDR1 and CDR2: ENHRY, SYGVKD. The CDR3 has 16 residues. DNA of the CDR3: TGTGCCATCAGTGAGTCGACACAGGGGGTAGGTTCACCCCTCCACTTT. Translating gives CAISESTQGVGSPLHF.

The rearrangement links TRBV30 to TRBJ2-5, with TRBD2 matching over 14 bases. This CDR3 has 17 amino acids. Germline V CDR1 and CDR2: GTSNPN, SVGIG (reference sequence). The V segment lost 7 bases and the J segment 6 bases; nucleotides outside the gene matches: 16. This CDR3 reads CALPPPGTSGGYKTQYF. Here the CDR3 DNA reads TGTGCCTTACCTCCTCCCGGGACTAGCGGGGGTTATAAGACCCAGTACTTC. The whole variable domain, remainder taken from reference TRBV30 and TRBJ2-5, is SQTIHQWPATLVQPVGSPLSLECTVEGTSNPNLYWYRQAAGRGLQLLFYSVGIGQISSEVPQNLSASRPQDRQFILSSKKLLLSDSGFYLCALPPPGTSGGYKTQYFGPGTRLLVL.

The chain has TRBV7-2 and TRBJ2-7; 10 positions agree with TRBD2. The CDR3 is 15 residues long. Per germline, CDR1 SGHTA and CDR2 FQGNSA. V gave up 6 bases and J gave up 6 bases; unmatched junction bases: 11. The CDR3 coding sequence is TGTGCCAGCAGTCACCCGGGACTAGCGTTTCGCGAGCAGTACTTC. It translates to CASSHPGLAFREQYF.

This chain links TRBV4-2 with TRBJ2-1, with 7 bases aligning to TRBD2. Germline values: CDR1 LGHNA, CDR2 YNFKEQ. Trimming removed 3 bases from V and 3 bases from J; junction bases left unmatched: 5. The CDR3 is 15 amino acids. The CDR3 here is CASSHTGTIYNEQFF. The CDR3 nucleotides read TGTGCCAGCAGCCACACCGGGACTATCTACAATGAGCAGTTCTTC.

The rearrangement links TRBV5-4 to TRBJ2-7; 10 nucleotides agree with TRBD2. V was pared by 3 bases and J by 1 base, with 4 bases of the junction left unmatched. The CDR3 has 15 amino acids. Germline V gives CDR1 SGHNT, CDR2 YYREEE (reference sequence). Here the CDR3 reads CASSSGLADSYEQYF. CDR3 sequence (DNA): TGTGCCAGCAGCTCAGGACTAGCGGATTCCTACGAGCAGTACTTC. Combining the CDR3 with reference TRBV5-4 and TRBJ2-7 gives the whole variable domain ETGVTQSPTHLIKTRGQQVTLRCSSQSGHNTVSWYQQALGQGPQFIFQYYREEENGRGNFPPRFSGLQFPNYSSELNVNALELDDSALYLCASSSGLADSYEQYFGPGTRLTVT.

V is TRBV11-2 and J is TRBJ2-7, with D possibly being TRBD2 (6 bases). This CDR3 has 15 amino acids. Trimming took 8 bases from V and 5 from J, leaving 22 bases between them. Germline lookup yields CDR1 SGHAT and CDR2 FQNNGV. The CDR3 here is CASFRGGTVPDEQYF. In DNA form, the CDR3 reads TGTGCCAGCTTCCGTGGAGGGACCGTACCGGACGAGCAGTACTTC.

The V gene is TRBV6-5, the J gene TRBJ2-3, with 7 bases aligning to TRBD2. The V gene end was trimmed by 6 bases and the J gene end by 4 bases; junction bases not matched to a gene: 7. CDR1 and CDR2 from the germline V gene are MNHEY and SVGAGI. This CDR3 region has 14 residues. The CDR3 spells CASRIRTSADTQYF. The DNA of the CDR3 is TGTGCCAGCAGAATCAGAACTAGCGCAGATACGCAGTATTTT.

V usage is TRBV7-8 and J usage is TRBJ2-7; D ambiguous. The CDR3 totals 12 residues. The V end was cut by 4 bases, the J end by 7 bases, with 11 bases between. Germline V lookup: CDR1 SGHVS, CDR2 FQNEAQ. The CDR3 sequence is CASSSPPGEQYF. In DNA form, the CDR3 reads TGTGCCAGCAGCTCCCCTCCCGGGGAGCAGTACTTC.

J is TRBJ1-1 and V is TRBV19; no reliable D call. The germline gives CDR1 LNHDA, CDR2 SQIVND (reference sequence). The CDR3 runs 15 residues. V lost 3 bases and J 3 bases, leaving 14 bases between the germline ends. The CDR3 is CASSIFSTRDTEAFF. In nucleotides, the CDR3 is TGTGCCAGTAGTATTTTTTCAACGAGGGACACTGAAGCTTTCTTT.

The chain combines TRBV4-1 with TRBJ2-7, with 7 bases that match TRBD2. Germline CDR1 MGHRA, CDR2 YSYEKL. V trimming: 0 bases; J trimming: 4 bases; junction bases outside the gene matches: 9. This CDR3 comprises 16 residues. The CDR3 loop reads CASSQDVTGGRYEQYF. In DNA form, the CDR3 reads TGCGCCAGCAGCCAAGATGTTACGGGGGGTAGGTACGAGCAGTACTTC.

The rearrangement links TRBV28 to TRBJ1-5, with a weak D call TRBD1 (5 bases). The germline V and J ends were trimmed by 6 bases and 2 bases, with 14 bases remaining between them. CDR3 length: 15 residues. Germline lookup yields CDR1 MDHEN and CDR2 SYDVKM. CDR3 residues: CASSRTLEGNQPQHF. The DNA of the CDR3 is TGTGCCAGCAGCCGGACACTTGAGGGCAATCAGCCCCAGCATTTT.

The chain joins TRBV15 to TRBJ2-7; D possibly corresponds to TRBD2 (6 bases). V gave up 0 bases and J gave up 6 bases, with 12 bases separating them. The CDR3 is made up of 14 amino acids. Germline CDR1 and CDR2: LNHNV and YYDKDF (reference sequence). The CDR3 DNA reads as TGTGCCACCAGCAGAGATCGCATCGGGGGCGAGCAGTACTTC. Translation: CATSRDRIGGEQYF.

The chain links TRBV7-9 to TRBJ1-1; D gene uncertain. Germline CDR1 and CDR2: SEHNR and FQNEAQ (reference sequence). V shed 5 bases and J shed 1 base, with 8 bases lying between them. CDR3 size: 13 residues. CDR3 amino acids: CASSLTPNTEAFF. In DNA form, the CDR3 reads TGTGCCAGCAGCCTGACTCCGAACACTGAAGCTTTCTTT.

The chain uses TRBV27 and TRBJ2-7; TRBD2 matches at 10 bases. CDR3 length equals 15 residues. V lost 6 bases, J lost 3 bases, and 8 bases stayed unmatched. Germline lookup yields CDR1 MNHEY and CDR2 SMNVEV (reference sequence). The CDR3 sequence is CASRSLLAGNYEQYF. CDR3 nucleotides: TGTGCCAGCAGGTCTTTACTAGCGGGAAACTACGAGCAGTACTTC.